This entry describes one T cell receptor beta chain. Its antigen remains unknown. Germline V gene lookup returns CDR1 SGHRS and CDR2 YFSETQ. V lost 0 bases and J 5 bases, leaving 8 bases between the germline ends. CDR3 length: 13 residues. This PCR relied on a set of 60 Vbeta primers and 13 Jbeta primers. This table comes from immunoSEQ multiplex PCR, and its TCRdb copy is limited to in-frame clones, with some not included. This sample yields fewer than 200,000 clones, of which approximately 80% are seen a single time; 1% to 1.5% belongs to the top ten. This entry comes from a study of cytomegalovirus exposure and HLA in healthy donors. Points from the study as a whole: There was a cluster of highly shared sequence variants that was likely a sequencing artifact.

This clonotype was obtained from a girl aged 2-15 years in good health and CMV-seropositive. The rearrangement joins TRBV5-1 to TRBJ1-2; no clear D gene. Material for sequencing was PBMCs. The CDR3 sequence is CASSLGREYGYTF. The CDR3 nucleotides are TGCGCCAGCAGCTTGGGTAGGGAGTATGGCTACACCTTC.